What follows are 8 T cell receptor beta chains derived from one specimen sequenced in a study of blood T cells in healthy people across ages. The second PCR ran 7 to 11 cycles with a sample-barcoded 5' primer and J-beta primers. One entry per CDR3 protein, called by TCRdb with MiXCR from the 5' RACE reads. Of fewer than 1,000,000 distinct CDR3 sequences listed, around two fifths are singletons. The sequencing input was blood. The origin of the receptors is a man between 60 and 75 years old in good health.

The J gene is TRBJ1-4, the V gene TRBV7-9, with D possibly being TRBD1 (6 bases). The germline CDR1 and CDR2 sequences are SEHNR and FQNEAQ (reference sequence). The CDR3 totals 13 residues. V dropped 5 bases and J dropped 8 bases, with 12 bases sitting between them. The CDR3 here is CASSVDSREKLFF. The DNA of the CDR3 is TGTGCCAGCAGCGTGGACAGTAGGGAAAAACTGTTTTTT. The complete variable domain, with remaining parts taken from reference TRBV7-9 and TRBJ1-4, reads DTGVSQNPRHKITKRGQNVTFRCDPISEHNRLYWYRQTLGQGPEFLTYFQNEAQLEKSRLLSDRFSAERPKGSFSTLEIQRTEQGDSAMYLCASSVDSREKLFFGSGTQLSVL.

The genes are TRBV28 and TRBJ2-1, with D maybe TRBD1 (6 bases). The CDR3 sequence is 15 residues long. Germline values: CDR1 MDHEN, CDR2 SYDVKM. Trimming pared 3 bases from V and 5 bases from J, leaving 14 bases between. The CDR3 sequence: CASSFPGQYDNEQFF. CDR3 nucleotides: TGTGCCAGCAGTTTCCCCGGACAGTACGACAATGAGCAGTTCTTC.

V gene TRBV2 combines with J gene TRBJ2-7; D gene unclear. Germline CDR1 SNHLY, CDR2 FYNNEI. This CDR3 spans 12 amino acids. Trimming shortened V by 6 bases and J by 5 bases, and 11 bases separated the two germline ends. The CDR3 sequence: CASRGIGNEQYF. In nucleotides, the CDR3 is TGTGCCAGCAGAGGCATCGGTAACGAGCAGTACTTC.

The genes are TRBV9 and TRBJ2-5; D uncertain. The CDR3 loop spans 15 amino acids. Deletions cut 3 bases from V and 3 bases from J, with 15 bases between. Looked up from germline, CDR1 is SGDLS and CDR2 is YYNGEE. The CDR3 nucleotides are TGTGCCAGCAGCGCCGGAGAACAGCAGAAAGAGACCCAGTACTTC. This sequence encodes CASSAGEQQKETQYF.

The V gene is TRBV5-1, the J gene TRBJ2-5; tentatively, D is TRBD1 or TRBD2 (5 bases each). The J call is doubtful: the DNA matches TRBJ2-4 better. The germline V gene encodes CDR1 SGHRS and CDR2 YFSETQ. There are 17 residues in the CDR3. In DNA, the CDR3 is TGCGCCAGCAGCTTTTGGTCCAGGGACGTGGCCAAAAACATTCAGTACTTC. Protein: CASSFWSRDVAKNIQYF.

The chain joins TRBV20-1 to TRBJ1-5, with a tentative D call TRBD1 (6 bases). Trimming stripped 6 bases from V and 5 bases from J, with 17 bases between. This CDR3 spans 14 amino acids. Germline CDR1 DFQATT, CDR2 SNEGSKA (reference sequence). CDR3 residues: CSAGQSVGDQPQHF. The CDR3 DNA reads as TGCAGTGCAGGACAGTCGGTTGGCGATCAGCCCCAGCATTTT.

With respect to this clonotype: This could be a read error, since a much larger clone is one nucleotide away. The chain combines TRBV7-8 with TRBJ2-5; no clear D. The CDR3 runs 14 residues. V was trimmed by 5 bases and J by 2 bases, leaving 12 bases between them. Germline loops: CDR1 SGHVS, CDR2 FQNEAQ. The CDR3 reads CASSVGRQQETQYF. The CDR3 DNA reads as TGTGCCAGCAGCGTTGGCAGGCAGCAAGAGACCCAGTACTTC.

The chain recombines TRBV21-1 with TRBJ2-1; the DNA was not compared with TRBD2, the D call given in the table. TRBV21-1 is flagged as a pseudogene. The CDR3 length is 19 residues. CDR3 residues: CASSKFRGTSGGTYNEQFF. The CDR3 bases are TGTGCCAGCAGCAAATTTCGTGGGACTAGCGGGGGGACCTACAATGAGCAGTTCTTC.